The source of this T cell receptor (beta chain) is a study of memory CD4+ T cells and cytomegalovirus serostatus. Study-wide context: This sample comes from healthy Belgian adults, about nine CMV seropositive, under 25 seronegative. Study results and limitations: About 40% of the 164 known CMV-associated TCRbeta sequences appeared in CD4+ memory.

This clone came up a few times. Its antigen is currently unknown. The sort gate was single viable CD3+CD4+CD8-CD45RO+ cells for memory CD4+ T cells. Total CD4+ T cells were enriched by CD4 positive selection. Clones were sequenced by immunoSEQ multiplex PCR, and TCRdb holds only the in-frame ones, with some missing. The sample shows about 50,000 clones, around 78% of them seen only once. There are 13 residues in the CDR3. Germline V gene sequence: CDR1 KGHSH, CDR2 LQKENI. V lost 2 bases to trimming and J lost 3 bases, with 7 bases between them. This receptor was taken from an adult in good health and CMV-seronegative. Specimen: memory CD4+ T cells from blood. V gene TRBV18 combines with J gene TRBJ1-2, with D uncertain. The CDR3 sequence: CASSPGEDYGYTF. In nucleotides, the CDR3 is TGTGCCAGCTCACCAGGGGAGGACTATGGCTACACCTTC.